The rows below give T cell receptor beta chains drawn from one sample of a study of cytomegalovirus exposure and HLA in healthy donors. The repertoire was sequenced with immunoSEQ multiplex PCR; TCRdb's copy has only in-frame clones and lacks some. The sample totals approximately 140,000 clones. Material: PBMCs. The receptors were gathered from a woman between 50 and 59 years old in good health and CMV-seronegative. Each CDR3 is given with its conserved first and last residue. The D gene is left open where the match is weak.

CDR3nt: TGTGCCAGCAGCACCACCGGGGGGAATCAGCCCCAGCATTTT; CDR3aa: CASSTTGGNQPQHF; d_gene: .; j_gene: TRBJ1-5; v_gene: TRBV7-9
CDR3nt: TGTGCCAGCGGGCCCACGAACACTGAAGCTTTCTTT; CDR3aa: CASGPTNTEAFF; d_gene: .; j_gene: TRBJ1-1; v_gene: TRBV14
CDR3nt: TGTGCCAGCAGTCCCGGGACACCCTACGGCTACACCTTC; CDR3aa: CASSPGTPYGYTF; d_gene: .; j_gene: TRBJ1-2; v_gene: TRBV2
CDR3nt: TGTGCCAGCAGCCGGCATTTTATCGGGACTAGCGGGAGATTGGACTACAATGAGCAGTTCTTC; CDR3aa: CASSRHFIGTSGRLDYNEQFF; d_gene: TRBD2; j_gene: TRBJ2-1; v_gene: TRBV7-8
CDR3nt: TGTGCCAGCAGCAACTTCGGACAGAGGAGCTACACCTTC; CDR3aa: CASSNFGQRSYTF; d_gene: .; j_gene: TRBJ1-2; v_gene: TRBV6-4
CDR3nt: TGTGCCAGCAGTGAACCCTACCCCGAATCCCTGAACACTGAAGCTTTCTTT; CDR3aa: CASSEPYPESLNTEAFF; d_gene: .; j_gene: TRBJ1-1; v_gene: TRBV6-4
CDR3nt: TGTGCCAGCAGCCGTCCACCGACGGACAGGGGCCACGAGCAGTACTTC; CDR3aa: CASSRPPTDRGHEQYF; d_gene: TRBD1; j_gene: TRBJ2-7; v_gene: TRBV5-4
CDR3nt: TGTGCCAGCAGTCGAGGGTTCATAACCAATCAGCCCCAGCATTTT; CDR3aa: CASSRGFITNQPQHF; d_gene: .; j_gene: TRBJ1-5; v_gene: TRBV27
CDR3nt: TGTGCCGGGGGGGAAGAAAGCGGAGAGACCCAGTACTTC; CDR3aa: CAGGEESGETQYF; d_gene: TRBD2; j_gene: TRBJ2-5; v_gene: TRBV19
CDR3nt: TGTGCCAGCAGCTCCCGCGGGGTGTCTCTGGAGACCCAGTACTTC; CDR3aa: CASSSRGVSLETQYF; d_gene: .; j_gene: TRBJ2-5; v_gene: TRBV9
CDR3nt: TGCGCCAGCAGCTTCGAAGGACAGGGGCCTTGGGGTGACACTGAAGCTTTCTTT; CDR3aa: CASSFEGQGPWGDTEAFF; d_gene: TRBD1; j_gene: TRBJ1-1; v_gene: TRBV5-1
CDR3nt: TGTGCCAGCAGTTACAGCGGAACCAACACAGATACGCAGTATTTT; CDR3aa: CASSYSGTNTDTQYF; d_gene: .; j_gene: TRBJ2-3; v_gene: TRBV28
CDR3nt: TGTGCCAGCAGTCGAGCCGGGACAGGGAACACCGGGGAGCTGTTTTTT; CDR3aa: CASSRAGTGNTGELFF; d_gene: TRBD1; j_gene: TRBJ2-2; v_gene: TRBV28
CDR3nt: TGTGCCAGCACCCCGACTAGCGGGGGTGGCGAGCAGTACTTC; CDR3aa: CASTPTSGGGEQYF; d_gene: TRBD2; j_gene: TRBJ2-7; v_gene: TRBV2
CDR3nt: TGTGCCAGCAGCCTGGGACAGGGTAATGAAAAACTGTTTTTT; CDR3aa: CASSLGQGNEKLFF; d_gene: TRBD1; j_gene: TRBJ1-4; v_gene: TRBV7-9
CDR3nt: TGTGCCAGCAGTTTACCCCTCCAGCAGACTGCCTCCTACGAGCAGTACTTC; CDR3aa: CASSLPLQQTASYEQYF; d_gene: .; j_gene: TRBJ2-7; v_gene: TRBV28
CDR3nt: TGCGCCAGCAGCTTGGCACAGAAGGGGGAGACCCAGTACTTC; CDR3aa: CASSLAQKGETQYF; d_gene: .; j_gene: TRBJ2-5; v_gene: TRBV5-1